These 20 T cell receptor beta chains share one sample of origin, sequenced in a study of blood T cells in healthy people across ages. Combining a sample-barcoded 5' primer with a J-beta primer mix, a second PCR ran for about 6 to 12 cycles. TCRdb analysed the 5' RACE reads with MiXCR anew, one entry per CDR3 protein. In the table there are under 1 million distinct CDR3 sequences, around two fifths of which are singletons. The sequencing sample was made of blood. The receptors shown here come from a man aged 60 to 75 in good health.

The V call is TRBV3-1, the J call TRBJ2-5, with D possibly being TRBD2 (7 bases). V was cut by 0 bases and J by 6 bases, with 14 bases left in between. Looked up from germline, CDR1 is LGHDT and CDR2 is YNNKEL (reference sequence). This CDR3 has 15 residues. Here the CDR3 reads CASSQDYGGRQTQYF. The CDR3 DNA sequence: TGTGCCAGCAGCCAAGATTACGGGGGGCGACAGACCCAGTACTTC.

The chain carries TRBV10-3 and TRBJ2-5; D not certain. The germline gives CDR1 ENHRY, CDR2 SYGVKD. The CDR3 consists of 13 residues. The ends were cut back, 1 base at V and 1 base at J, with 4 bases in the middle. CDR3 in amino acids: CAISEYFQETQYF. Here the CDR3 DNA reads TGTGCCATCAGTGAGTACTTCCAAGAGACCCAGTACTTC.

CDR3 region: CASSYSTGSTEAFF. As DNA, the CDR3 is TGTGCCAGCAGTTACTCGACAGGAAGCACTGAAGCTTTCTTT. This chain links TRBV6-5 with TRBJ1-1, with D tentatively TRBD1 (6 bases). Looked up from germline, CDR1 is MNHEY and CDR2 is SVGAGI. Trimming took off 0 bases at V and 4 bases at J, with 9 bases between the two ends. CDR3 size: 14 residues.

This chain connects TRBV20-1 to TRBJ2-7; 11 nucleotides align to TRBD1. Germline CDR1 is DFQATT and CDR2 is SNEGSKA (reference sequence). V lost 5 bases and J lost 3; bases outside the gene matches: 3. The CDR3 extends over 13 amino acids. The CDR3, as DNA: TGCAGTGCTTCCGGGACAGGGGGCTACGAGCAGTACTTC. It is translated as CSASGTGGYEQYF.

In its sample, this clonotype was seen a few times. The chain is built from TRBV4-1 and TRBJ1-2; 8 positions match TRBD1. The CDR3 sequence is 14 residues long. CDR1 and CDR2 from the germline V gene are MGHRA and YSYEKL. V lost 2 bases to trimming and J lost 3 bases; unmatched junction nucleotides: 2. The CDR3: CASSQSGQDYGYTF. The CDR3 DNA reads TGCGCCAGCAGCCAATCGGGACAGGACTATGGCTACACCTTC.

V usage is TRBV12-3 or TRBV12-4 and J usage is TRBJ2-5; 7 nucleotides agree with TRBD1. The CDR3 sequence is 14 residues long. With 6 bases clipped from V and 2 bases from J, the junction kept 6 bases outside the gene matches. CDR3 in amino acids: CASSRKGQQETQYF. Written as DNA, the CDR3 is TGTGCCAGCAGCCGAAAGGGACAGCAAGAGACCCAGTACTTC.

The rearrangement links TRBV4-3 to TRBJ2-1, with D possibly being TRBD2 (5 bases). Germline CDR1 and CDR2: LGHNA and YSLEER. Between the trimmed V and J ends, which lost 0 bases and 8 bases, there was a span of 11 bases. The CDR3 runs to 14 residues. The CDR3 region is CASSQDGVGDEQFF. CDR3 in DNA: TGCGCCAGCAGCCAAGACGGGGTTGGTGATGAGCAGTTCTTC.

This clonotype has only a few counts. The rearrangement joins TRBV28 to TRBJ2-6; a weak D match, TRBD2 (5 bases). CDR3 size: 17 residues. The V gene's germline CDR1 is MDHEN and CDR2 SYDVKM. Trimming stripped 5 bases from V and 0 bases from J, with 14 bases between. CDR3 sequence reads: CASSHLTGSSGANVLTF. For the CDR3, the DNA is TGTGCCAGCAGTCACCTTACGGGGTCCTCTGGGGCCAACGTCCTGACTTTC.

The genes are TRBV19 and TRBJ2-7; 10 bases agree with TRBD2. With V trimmed by 3 bases and J by 3 bases, 5 bases remained unmatched. CDR1 is LNHDA and CDR2 is SQIVND in the germline V gene (reference sequence). The CDR3 covers 15 residues. The chain's CDR3 is CASSMTSSGGYEQYF. CDR3 DNA: TGTGCCAGTAGTATGACTTCTAGCGGGGGCTACGAGCAGTACTTC.

This chain joins TRBV12-3 or TRBV12-4 and TRBJ1-5; the D gene is possibly TRBD1 (6 bases). Trimming took off 4 bases at V and 5 bases at J, with 21 bases between the two ends. The CDR3 consists of 17 residues. Here the CDR3 reads CASSWGGGWGGDQPQHF. CDR3 nucleotide sequence: TGTGCCAGCAGTTGGGGGGGCGGTTGGGGCGGCGATCAGCCCCAGCATTTT.

This clonotype was detected a few times. This chain connects TRBV5-1 to TRBJ1-4; D might be TRBD1 (5 bases). Germline CDR1 and CDR2: SGHRS and YFSETQ. CDR3 length equals 15 residues. Trimming stripped 2 bases from V and 5 bases from J, with 13 bases between. CDR3 region: CASSFKGPKNEKLFF. The DNA of the CDR3 is TGCGCCAGCAGCTTTAAGGGGCCGAAGAATGAAAAACTGTTTTTT.

This clonotype was seen more than once but under ten times. The chain uses TRBV20-1 and TRBJ2-7; 9 bases fit TRBD1. CDR1 DFQATT and CDR2 SNEGSKA come from the germline V gene (reference sequence). CDR3 length equals 13 residues. The V and J ends lost 7 bases and 4 bases, in that order; junction bases with no gene match: 8. The CDR3 loop is CSVRTGVGYEQYF. Written as DNA, the CDR3 is TGCAGTGTCCGGACAGGGGTGGGGTACGAGCAGTACTTC.

The chain employs TRBV6-2 or TRBV6-3 and TRBJ1-5; D ambiguous. CDR3 size: 13 residues. The germline gives CDR1 MNHEY, CDR2 SVGEGT. Deletions cut 2 bases from V and 9 bases from J, with 11 bases between. DNA of the CDR3: TGTGCCAGCAGTTACGGTTCTGGGCTGCCCCAGCATTTT. Its protein product is CASSYGSGLPQHF.

V is TRBV12-3 or TRBV12-4 and J is TRBJ2-1, with TRBD2 matching over 8 bases. The CDR3 runs to 14 residues. With V trimmed by 3 bases and J by 7 bases, 5 bases remained unmatched. The CDR3 nucleotides read TGTGCCAGCAGTTTTGCTAGCGGGCAGAATGAGCAGTTCTTC. Translation gives CASSFASGQNEQFF.

A remark on this clonotype: Relative to the germline gene, one junction end is altered; a read error may explain this. This chain connects TRBV6-2 or TRBV6-3 to TRBJ2-7, with TRBD2 identical over 14 bases. The length of the CDR3 is 15 residues. Germline assignment: CDR1 MNHEY and CDR2 SVGEGT. The CDR3 DNA is TGTGCCAGCAGTCCCGGACTAGCGGGGGGCAATGAGCGGTACTTC. This encodes CASSPGLAGGNERYF.

The chain has TRBV12-3 or TRBV12-4 and TRBJ1-2; D remains ambiguous. V lost 5 bases, J lost 4 bases, and 14 bases lay in between. The CDR3 extends over 14 amino acids. Written as DNA, the CDR3 is TGTGCCAGCAGTCCCCGTGGGCGACTCTATGGCTACACCTTC. Translated: CASSPRGRLYGYTF.

The chain links TRBV7-9 to TRBJ1-1; D is possibly TRBD1 (6 bases). This CDR3 has 15 residues. Per the germline V gene, CDR1 is SEHNR and CDR2 is FQNEAQ (reference sequence). V dropped 3 bases and J dropped 2 bases, with 13 bases sitting between them. CDR3 nucleotides: TGTGCCAGCAGCTTGACCGGACAGATAAACACTGAAGCTTTCTTT. Translation: CASSLTGQINTEAFF.

CDR3 residues: CAIRALTGTYEQYF. CDR3 DNA sequence: TGTGCCATCAGAGCCTTAACGGGGACCTACGAGCAGTACTTC. The J gene is TRBJ2-7, the V gene TRBV10-3; possible D gene TRBD2, 5 bases. The V end lost 6 bases, the J end lost 2 bases, and 14 bases lay between the germline ends. Germline V gene lookup returns CDR1 ENHRY and CDR2 SYGVKD. CDR3 size: 14 residues.

The chain recombines TRBV19 with TRBJ2-4; either TRBD1 or TRBD2 may supply D (5 bases each). The end of the DNA is better explained by TRBJ2-5, so the J call may be wrong. The CDR3 consists of 14 residues. Germline V gives CDR1 LNHDA, CDR2 SQIVND (reference sequence). CDR3 protein: CASRRRDGQETQYF. Here the CDR3 DNA reads TGTGCCAGTAGACGTCGGGACGGTCAAGAGACCCAGTACTTC.

The chain combines TRBV4-2 with TRBJ2-3, with D possibly matching TRBD1 (6 bases). Trimming took 0 bases from V and 2 from J, leaving 15 bases between them. Per the germline V gene, CDR1 is LGHNA and CDR2 is YNFKEQ. CDR3 length: 17 amino acids. DNA for the CDR3: TGTGCCAGCAGCCAAGACGCCGTCGACAGGACCACAGATACGCAGTATTTT. This codes for CASSQDAVDRTTDTQYF.